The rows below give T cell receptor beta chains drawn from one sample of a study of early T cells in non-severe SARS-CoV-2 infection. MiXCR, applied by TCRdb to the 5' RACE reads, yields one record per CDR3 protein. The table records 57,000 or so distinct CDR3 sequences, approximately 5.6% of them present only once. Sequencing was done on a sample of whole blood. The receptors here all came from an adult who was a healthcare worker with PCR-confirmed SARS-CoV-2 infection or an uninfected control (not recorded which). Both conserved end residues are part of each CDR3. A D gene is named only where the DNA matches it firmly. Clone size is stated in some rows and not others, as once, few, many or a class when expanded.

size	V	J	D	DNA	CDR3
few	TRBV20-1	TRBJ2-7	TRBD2	TGCAGTGCTAGAGATCCGGGACTAGCGGGGCCGAGCTCCTACGAGCAGTACTTC	CSARDPGLAGPSSYEQYF
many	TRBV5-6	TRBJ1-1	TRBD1	TGTGCCAGCAGCTTGGGGGACAGGGCGAACACTGAAGCTTTCTTT	CASSLGDRANTEAFF
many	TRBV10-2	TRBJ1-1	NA	TGCGCCAGCAGTGAGTCGACTGGGTCCCTCCCTGAGAACACTGAAGCTTTCTTT	CASSESTGSLPENTEAFF
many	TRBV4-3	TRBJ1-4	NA	TGCGCCAGCAGCCCGAGGGCCTACAGGAATGAAAAACTGTTTTTT	CASSPRAYRNEKLFF
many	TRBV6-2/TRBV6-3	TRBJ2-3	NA	TGTGCCAGCAGTTACGTCCGCGGACTCATCACAGATACGCAGTATTTT	CASSYVRGLITDTQYF
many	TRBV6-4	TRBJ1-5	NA	TGTGCCAGCAGTGAGGGGCAGGGCAGGGGTCAGCCCCAGCATTTT	CASSEGQGRGQPQHF
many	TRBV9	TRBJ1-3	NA	TGTGCCAGCAGCGCTACGCACGGGGTGCCTGGAAACACCATATATTTT	CASSATHGVPGNTIYF
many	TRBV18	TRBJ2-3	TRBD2	TGTGCCAGCTCACCCCTGGATACTAGCGGGGGGCCCGGAGGGAGTACGCAGTATTTT	CASSPLDTSGGPGGSTQYF
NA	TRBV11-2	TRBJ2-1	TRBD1	TGTGCCAGCAGCCGAGACAGGGGATACAATGAGCAGTTCTTC	CASSRDRGYNEQFF
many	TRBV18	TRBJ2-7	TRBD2	TGTGCCAGCTCAACCGGGACTAGCGGAACTTCCCCCTACGAGCAGTACTTC	CASSTGTSGTSPYEQYF
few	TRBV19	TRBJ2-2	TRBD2	TGTGCCAGTAGTATGTGGCGGGAGGCGAACACCGGGGAGCTGTTTTTT	CASSMWREANTGELFF
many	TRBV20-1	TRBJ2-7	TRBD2	TGCAGTGCTAGACAGTTAGCGGGAGGAGACGAGCAGTACTTC	CSARQLAGGDEQYF
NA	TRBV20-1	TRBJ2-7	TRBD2	TGCAGTGCTAGTCTAGCGGCATACTACGAGCAGTACTTC	CSASLAAYYEQYF
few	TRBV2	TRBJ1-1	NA	TGTGCCAGCAAGTTCGTCTGGCAGAGGAACACTGAAGCTTTCTTT	CASKFVWQRNTEAFF
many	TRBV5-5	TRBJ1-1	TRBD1	TGTGCCAGCCGGCGACAGGGGTATGCTGAAGCTTTCTTT	CASRRQGYAEAFF
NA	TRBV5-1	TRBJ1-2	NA	TGCGCCAGCAGCCCCGTCTGGATCCCGACTAACTATGGCTACACCTTC	CASSPVWIPTNYGYTF
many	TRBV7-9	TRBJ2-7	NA	TGTGCCAGCAGCTCCCGGTGGGACGAGCAGTACTTC	CASSSRWDEQYF
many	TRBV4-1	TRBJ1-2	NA	TGCGCCAGCAGCCCGAGGAGCCTGGGGACACTGAGCGACTATGGCTACACCTTC	CASSPRSLGTLSDYGYTF
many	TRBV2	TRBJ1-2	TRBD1	TGTGCCAGCAGAACAGGGGGTTATGGCTACACCTTC	CASRTGGYGYTF
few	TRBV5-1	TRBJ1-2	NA	TGCGCCAGCAGCAGTGGGGGGCGATTGAATGGCTACACCTTC	CASSSGGRLNGYTF
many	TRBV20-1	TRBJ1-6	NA	TGCAGTGCTAGAGATCCGGACGGTGGAAATTCACCCCTCCACTTT	CSARDPDGGNSPLHF
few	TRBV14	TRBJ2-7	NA	TGTGCCAGCACCCCAGGGCAGGACGCGACCTACGAGCAGTACTTC	CASTPGQDATYEQYF
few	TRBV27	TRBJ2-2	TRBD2	TGTGCCAGCAGGCCCCTGGGACTAGCCAACACCGGGGAGCTGTTTTTT	CASRPLGLANTGELFF
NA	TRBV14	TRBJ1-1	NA	TGTGCCAGCAGCCCCCGGGACCTGAACACTGAAGCTTTCTTT	CASSPRDLNTEAFF
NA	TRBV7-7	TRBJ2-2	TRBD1	TGTGCTAGCAGCTTAGGGACAGCTAACACCGGGGAGCTGTTTTTT	CASSLGTANTGELFF
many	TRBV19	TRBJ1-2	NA	TGTGCCGGCAGGGGTTTACATGGCTACACCTTC	CAGRGLHGYTF
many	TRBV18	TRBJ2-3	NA	TGTGCCAGCTCACCACTCCCGGACGGGACAGATACGCAGTATTTT	CASSPLPDGTDTQYF
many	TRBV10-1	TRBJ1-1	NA	TGCGCCAGCAGACAGACGATGAACACTGAAGCTTTCTTT	CASRQTMNTEAFF
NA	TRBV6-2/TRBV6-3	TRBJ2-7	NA	TGTGCCAGCAGGCTTGACCCCTCGTCCTACGAGCAGTACTTC	CASRLDPSSYEQYF
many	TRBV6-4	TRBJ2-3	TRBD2	TGTGCCAGCAGTGAAGCGGGGGGCACAGATACGCAGTATTTT	CASSEAGGTDTQYF
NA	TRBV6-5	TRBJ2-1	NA	TGTGCCAGCAGTTACTCGTGGGAATACAATGAGCAGTTCTTC	CASSYSWEYNEQFF
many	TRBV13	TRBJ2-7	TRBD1	TGTGCCAGCAGCCCCCCGGGGGGACAGGGGAACCACGAGCAGTACTTC	CASSPPGGQGNHEQYF
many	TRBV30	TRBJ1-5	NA	TGTGCCTGGACGTCAGGGGAAGGTCAGCCCCAGCATTTT	CAWTSGEGQPQHF
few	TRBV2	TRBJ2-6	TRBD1	TGTGCCAGCAGGACAGGGAACTCTGGGGCCAACGTCCTGACTTTC	CASRTGNSGANVLTF
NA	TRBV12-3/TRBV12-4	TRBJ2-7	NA	TGTGCCAGCAGTACCTTTACAGGGTCCTACGAGCAGTACTTC	CASSTFTGSYEQYF
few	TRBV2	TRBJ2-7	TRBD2	TGTGCCATTCCTCGTGGGGCGGGAGACGAGCAGTACTTC	CAIPRGAGDEQYF
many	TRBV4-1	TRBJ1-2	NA	TGCGCCAGCAGCCCGCTACCCTTTTATGGCTACACCTTC	CASSPLPFYGYTF